This T cell receptor (beta chain) was obtained from a study of cytomegalovirus exposure and HLA in healthy donors. Findings and caveats of the study: A later analysis by the authors found several of the most significant clusters apparently linked to common viral pathogens. In a later analysis, TCR beta V- and J-gene trimming was associated with a missense DCLRE1C variant. Later examination showed HLA-associated TCR beta chains had greater clonal expansion than equally common others.

PCR employed 60 Vbeta and 13 Jbeta primers. This table comes from immunoSEQ multiplex PCR, and its TCRdb copy is limited to in-frame clones, with some not included. Of about 140,000 clones in the sample, more than 60% were seen once. The table lists this clone with a few counts. What it binds is unknown. The sequence derives from a male donor in good health and CMV-seronegative. The sequenced sample consisted of PBMCs.

CDR3 coding DNA: TGTGCCAGCAGTGTCTTCCAGGGGTTATTCACTGAAGCTTTCTTT. This translates into CASSVFQGLFTEAFF. The rearrangement links TRBV2 to TRBJ1-1, with a weak D call TRBD1 (6 bases). The CDR3 totals 15 residues. The V gene's germline CDR1 is SNHLY and CDR2 FYNNEI. V gave up 4 bases and J gave up 4 bases, with 16 bases separating them.